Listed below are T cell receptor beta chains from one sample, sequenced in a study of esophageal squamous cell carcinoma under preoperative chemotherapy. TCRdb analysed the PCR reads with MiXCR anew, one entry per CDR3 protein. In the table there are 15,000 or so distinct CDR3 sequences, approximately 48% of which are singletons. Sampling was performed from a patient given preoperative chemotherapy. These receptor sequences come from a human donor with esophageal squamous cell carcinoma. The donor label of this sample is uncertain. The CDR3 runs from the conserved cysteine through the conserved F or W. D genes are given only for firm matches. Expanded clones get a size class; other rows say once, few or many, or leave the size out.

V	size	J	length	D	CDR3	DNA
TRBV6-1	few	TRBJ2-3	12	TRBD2	CASSERGLVQYF	TGTGCCAGCAGTGAAAGGGGACTAGTACAGTATTTT
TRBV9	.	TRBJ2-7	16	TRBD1	CASSAGWGTGGYEQYF	TGTGCCAGCAGCGCAGGTTGGGGGACAGGGGGCTACGAGCAGTACTTC
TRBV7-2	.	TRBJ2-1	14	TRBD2	CASSRRGSSYEQFF	TGTGCCAGCAGCAGACGCGGGAGTTCCTACGAGCAGTTCTTC
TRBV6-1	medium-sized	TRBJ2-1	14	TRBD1	CASIPSQGQIRQFF	TGTGCCAGCATCCCTTCCCAGGGACAGATAAGGCAGTTCTTC
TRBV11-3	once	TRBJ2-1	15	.	CASTTSRGSANEQFF	TGTGCCAGCACTACCTCACGGGGGTCAGCGAATGAGCAGTTCTTC
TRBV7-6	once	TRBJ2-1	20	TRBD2	CASSPLGRASGRAGPYEQFF	TGTGCCAGCAGCCCTCTAGGCAGGGCAAGCGGGAGGGCGGGCCCCTACGAGCAGTTCTTC
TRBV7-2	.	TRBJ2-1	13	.	CASSLGLTDTQYF	TGTGCCAGCAGCTTGGGGCTCACAGATACTCAGTACTTT
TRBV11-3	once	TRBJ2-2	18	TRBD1	CASSPGHGSGTGIGELFF	TGTGCCAGCAGCCCAGGACATGGTTCCGGGACAGGGATAGGGGAGCTGTTTTTT
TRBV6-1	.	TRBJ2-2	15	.	CASSDYTGEAGELFF	TGTGCCAGCAGTGACTATACAGGAGAGGCCGGGGAGCTGTTTTTT
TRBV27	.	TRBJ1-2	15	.	CASRSKTATNYGYTF	TGTGCCAGCAGGTCGAAGACAGCCACTAACTATGGCTACACCTTC
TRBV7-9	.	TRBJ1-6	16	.	CASSLTGTSYNSPLHF	TGTGCCAGCAGCTTGACCGGAACCTCCTATAATTCACCCCTCCACTTT
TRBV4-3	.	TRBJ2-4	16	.	CASSQGPQGVGNIQYF	TGCGCCAGCAGCCAAGGCCCACAGGGTGTGGGGAACATTCAGTACTTC